These T cell receptor beta chains were read from a single sample in a study of blood T cell repertoires in COVID-19. Here immunoSEQ multiplex PCR was the method, and the copy in TCRdb shows in-frame clones only, minus some. The table has about 150,000 clones, 85% to 90% seen once. The sample was peripheral blood. The receptors derive from a woman in her thirties or forties with acute or convalescent COVID-19. CDR3s include the opening cysteine and the closing phenylalanine or tryptophan. Each record gives: CDR3 length, clone size, D gene, J gene, V gene, CDR3 DNA, CDR3 protein. The D gene is left open where the match is weak. Clone size is shown for a subset of rows, as once, few, many or a class of expanded clone.

>15|-|TRBD1|TRBJ1-5|TRBV30
TGTGCCTGGACCCCCGGACAGGGATATTCTCAGCCCCAGCATTTT
CAWTPGQGYSQPQHF
>12|-|-|TRBJ1-2|TRBV3-1/TRBV3-2
TGTGCCAGCAGCCAAAGTTCCGGTGGCTACACCTTC
CASSQSSGGYTF
>13|once|-|TRBJ1-5|TRBV28
TGTGCCAGCAGACTAGATAGCAATCAGCCCCAGCATTTT
CASRLDSNQPQHF
>12|few|-|TRBJ1-1|TRBV6-5
TGTGCCAGCAATCAAGGAGTTACTGAAGCTTTCTTT
CASNQGVTEAFF
>15|few|-|TRBJ1-5|TRBV5-1
TGCGCCAGCAGCCCAGGGACTGGAGGGAATCAGCCCCAGCATTTT
CASSPGTGGNQPQHF
>14|-|TRBD1|TRBJ2-2|TRBV9
TGTGCGTCTGAGGGGGCGTTTAGGACCGGGGAGCTGTTTTTT
CASEGAFRTGELFF
>15|-|-|TRBJ1-5|TRBV13
TGTGCCAGCAGCTTAGGGGGGGCTGGCGTTCAGCCCCAGCATTTT
CASSLGGAGVQPQHF
>16|-|-|TRBJ1-5|TRBV18
TGTGCCAGCTCACCTATTGGACAGATTAGCAATCAGCCCCAGCATTTT
CASSPIGQISNQPQHF
>13|-|-|TRBJ2-3|TRBV2
TGTGCCAGCGAGAAGATCGGCACAGATACGCAGTATTTT
CASEKIGTDTQYF
>16|-|-|TRBJ2-1|TRBV7-8
TGTGCCAGCAGCATCCCCGCTAGCGCCCGTACCAATGAGCAGTTCTTC
CASSIPASARTNEQFF
>15|-|-|TRBJ2-7|TRBV6-5
TGTGCCAGCAGTTACACCTTCGACAGCTCCTACGAGCAGTACTTC
CASSYTFDSSYEQYF
>14|-|-|TRBJ1-5|TRBV24-1
TGTGCCACCAGTGAGGGGCTTCGAGATCAGCCCCAGCATTTT
CATSEGLRDQPQHF
>12|-|-|TRBJ2-7|TRBV6-5
TGTGCCAGCAGGGTCGTCGAGTACGAGCAGTACTTC
CASRVVEYEQYF
>13|-|TRBD2|TRBJ2-2|TRBV19
TGTGCCAGTAGTCCCCGGGGGGGCGGGGAGCTGTTTTTT
CASSPRGGGELFF
>12|-|-|TRBJ2-1|TRBV5-5
TGTGCCAGCAGCTTGGTTAACAATGAGCAGTTCTTC
CASSLVNNEQFF
>14|-|-|TRBJ2-7|TRBV19
TGTGCCAGTAGTATAGAGACAGCGTCCTACGAGCAGTACTTC
CASSIETASYEQYF